The TCR beta chain described here comes from a study of blood T cell repertoires in COVID-19 (dated by TCRdb to the early 2020s). In the study overall: Collaborator samples came from the United States, Italy and Spain and covered acute and convalescent phases of COVID-19. The prospective study material was composed of cDNA or gDNA derived from T cells, B-cell-depleted T cells, or PBMCs. Subjects who had been exposed to COVID-19, were actively infected with it, or had recovered from it provided the deeply sampled blood TCRbeta repertoires that made up the dataset. A freely available public database, intended as a resource for researchers studying the immune response to SARS-CoV-2, is where the repertoires were released. The samples were drawn from the first 160 participants of the ongoing ImmuneRACE study and from some 1,300 subjects provided by 6 global collaborators. Sample metadata almost always included a de-identified subject ID, COVID-19 status, age in years and sex. Where HLA class I and class II types were available, the types were taken from metadata supplied by the sample provider, not from assay-based typing.

Participants in the prospective study were enrolled through a virtual design, were aged roughly 18 to 100 years, and lived in roughly 24 United States geographic areas. In the prospective study, cohorts were assigned on the basis of participant-reported clinical history obtained from a screening survey and a study questionnaire. In the prospective study, whole blood, serum and a nasopharyngeal or oropharyngeal swab were collected from each participant by mobile phlebotomists. Participants in the prospective study had the option to provide additional blood draws and questionnaires over a roughly 2-month period. Before DNA extraction, prospective study blood samples were shipped either frozen or at room temperature. The immunoSEQ Assay, a bias-controlled multiplex PCR, was used to amplify TCRbeta CDR3 regions from genomic DNA. In the original analysis: Within the assay, amplification of reference gene primers was used to estimate how many nucleated cells each sample contained. To quantify the absolute abundance of each unique TCRbeta CDR3 rearrangement, sequence reads were collapsed and filtered. For each sample, productive Simpson clonality was calculated by taking the square root of Simpson's diversity index across productive rearrangements. Not all clones reach the TCRdb copy of this immuneACCESS table, which keeps in-frame sequences only. Checked studies attribute under half of the gap to unresolved V genes and leave the rest unexplained. The DNA gave D and trimming, while V, J and clone size come from that table. Here the sample has about 240,000 clones; roughly 86% occur a single time. The ten largest clones represent just over 2.5% of the sample.

As for this clone: The target of this receptor is not known. Within one base of it there is no much larger clone, and no base qualities were kept.

Overall study outcomes, separate from this receptor: Clinical and demographic metadata were provided uncurated, with the amount varying by source and participant.

Inclusive of the bounding cysteine and phenylalanine, the CDR3 is 13 residues long. CDR3 DNA is the only sequence kept; it has 39 bases, read in frame from the first base. V is reduced by 1 base and J by 11 bases, leaving a spacing of 14 bases between them. In the germline V gene (reference sequence), CDR1 corresponds to LNHNV and CDR2 to YYDKDF. This TCR was recovered from a woman in her 30s with acute COVID-19. Recombination joined TRBV15 with TRBJ1-1; the D gene cannot be resolved reliably. Sample: PBMCs or T cells enriched from blood (not recorded which). The CDR3 amino acid sequence is: CATSRVGGEEAFF. The DNA reads as follows: TGTGCCACCAGCAGAGTAGGCGGAGAGGAGGCTTTCTTT.